These 18 T cell receptor beta chains were all obtained from the same sample, sequenced in a study of blood T cell repertoires in COVID-19. The repertoire was sequenced with immunoSEQ multiplex PCR; TCRdb's copy has only in-frame clones and lacks some. Among around 180,000 clones listed, nearly 85% were seen once. Sequencing was done on a sample of peripheral blood. These receptor sequences come from a woman in her 30s with acute or convalescent COVID-19.

This clone has only a few counts. This rearrangement joins TRBV10-3 to TRBJ1-3; D unresolved. CDR3 length: 13 residues. From germline, CDR1 is ENHRY and CDR2 SYGVKD. V lost 4 bases and J 4 bases, leaving 8 bases between the germline ends. CDR3 sequence: CAISGLTGNTIYF. The CDR3 nucleotides read TGTGCCATCAGTGGGTTGACAGGAAACACCATATATTTT.

V usage is TRBV19 and J usage is TRBJ2-1, with TRBD2 identical over 9 bases. The CDR3 is 16 amino acids. CDR1 is LNHDA, CDR2 SQIVND, per germline (reference sequence). The J segment lost 9 bases and the V segment lost 5 bases, leaving 14 bases of the junction unmatched. The CDR3 bases are TGTGCCAGTAGTTCCGCAACTAGCGGGCTACTCGCTGAGCAGTTCTTC. Amino acid sequence: CASSSATSGLLAEQFF.

V usage is TRBV28 and J usage is TRBJ1-2; no definite D call. Trimming cost V 6 bases and J 3 bases, with 11 bases left between them. CDR3 size: 13 residues. The V gene's germline CDR1 is MDHEN and CDR2 SYDVKM. CDR3 nucleotide sequence: TGTGCCAGCAGAATCCCCCAGGACTATGGCTACACCTTC. Translated, it gives CASRIPQDYGYTF.

The chain combines TRBV28 with TRBJ1-5, with D perhaps TRBD1 (6 bases). Germline V gene data show CDR1 as MDHEN and CDR2 as SYDVKM. The CDR3 is 16 residues long. Deletions cut 7 bases from V and 2 bases from J, with 18 bases between. This CDR3 reads CASTTGGAGGNQPQHF. The DNA of the CDR3 is TGTGCCAGCACCACGGGGGGGGCAGGGGGCAATCAGCCCCAGCATTTT.

This sequence joins TRBV7-9 and TRBJ1-1; D is undetermined. The V end was cut by 5 bases, the J end by 2 bases, with 12 bases between. The CDR3 sequence is 14 residues long. In germline, CDR1 is SEHNR, CDR2 FQNEAQ (reference sequence). The CDR3 sequence: CASSPSQTNTEAFF. The CDR3 region has the DNA TGTGCCAGCAGCCCGAGTCAGACTAACACTGAAGCTTTCTTT.

The chain links TRBV27 to TRBJ2-3; D may be TRBD2 (6 bases). Germline-derived CDR1 and CDR2 are MNHEY and SMNVEV (reference sequence). The CDR3 length is 15 residues. The V end was cut by 6 bases, the J end by 2 bases, with 15 bases between. CDR3 in DNA: TGTGCCAGCAGGGACGGAGGGTCATACACAGATACGCAGTATTTT. Its protein product is CASRDGGSYTDTQYF.

The genes are TRBV3-1 (or the pseudogene TRBV3-2) and TRBJ1-2; possibly TRBD1 for D (6 bases). V gave up 3 bases and J gave up 8 bases, with 19 bases separating them. CDR1 and CDR2 from the germline V gene are LGHDT and YNNKEL (reference sequence). This CDR3 comprises 15 residues. CDR3 sequence: CASSHVIETGAGYTF. In DNA form, the CDR3 reads TGTGCCAGCAGCCACGTAATCGAGACAGGAGCCGGCTACACCTTC.

The chain carries TRBV27 and TRBJ2-2; TRBD1 aligns across 8 bases. The V segment lost 7 bases and the J segment 1 base; nucleotides outside the gene matches: 8. The CDR3 is made up of 16 amino acids. Germline CDR1 MNHEY, CDR2 SMNVEV (reference sequence). CDR3 DNA: TGTGCCAGCAACCCTTTAGGGACAGGGAACACCGGGGAGCTGTTTTTT. It translates to CASNPLGTGNTGELFF.

CDR3 amino acids: CASSLGQIAGGNNEQFF. The CDR3 DNA sequence: TGTGCCAGCAGCTTAGGACAAATAGCGGGGGGAAACAATGAGCAGTTCTTC. The chain has TRBV11-3 and TRBJ2-1; 10 nucleotides match TRBD2. Trimming removed 1 base from V and 5 bases from J; junction bases left unmatched: 8. The CDR3 length is 17 residues. Germline CDR1 is SGHNT and CDR2 is YENEEA.

This clone occurred once. The chain carries TRBV6-5 and TRBJ1-4; possibly TRBD1 for D (5 bases). From germline, CDR1 is MNHEY and CDR2 SVGAGI. V lost 9 bases and J 2 bases, leaving 10 bases between the germline ends. The CDR3 has 13 amino acids. The CDR3 loop reads CASRQTTNEKLFF. For the CDR3, the DNA is TGTGCCAGTCGACAGACCACTAATGAAAAACTGTTTTTT.

With regard to this clone: The sample contains more than one DNA sequence encoding this CDR3. V gene TRBV12-3 or TRBV12-4 combines with J gene TRBJ2-5, with TRBD2 matching 7 bases. Trimming at V came to 2 bases and at J to 5 bases, leaving 2 bases not matched to a gene. This CDR3 has 13 amino acids. This CDR3 is CASSLSGIETQYF. The CDR3 bases are TGTGCCAGCAGTTTAAGCGGGATCGAGACCCAGTACTTC.

The chain joins TRBV6-2 or TRBV6-3 to TRBJ1-2; possibly TRBD1 for D (5 bases). Germline V CDR1 and CDR2: MNHEY, SVGEGT. The CDR3 totals 13 residues. The V end was cut by 5 bases, the J end by 4 bases, with 11 bases between. The chain's CDR3 is CASSPGRVYGYTF. CDR3 nucleotide sequence: TGTGCCAGCAGTCCCGGCAGGGTCTATGGCTACACCTTC.

The rearrangement uses TRBV7-9 and TRBJ1-2; D call uncertain. V was cut by 2 bases and J by 8 bases, with 6 bases left in between. Germline V CDR1 and CDR2: SEHNR, FQNEAQ (reference sequence). This CDR3 is built from 11 residues. Here the CDR3 reads CASSLMRGYTF. The DNA of the CDR3 is TGTGCCAGCAGCTTAATGAGGGGCTACACCTTC.

CDR3 loop: CASSQDGSASSYNEQFF. In nucleotides, the CDR3 is TGTGCCAGCAGCCAAGACGGGAGTGCCAGCTCCTACAATGAGCAGTTCTTC. The J gene is TRBJ2-1, the V gene TRBV4-2; possible D gene TRBD2, 6 bases. From germline, CDR1 is LGHNA and CDR2 YNFKEQ. V dropped 0 bases and J dropped 0 bases, with 12 bases sitting between them. The CDR3 is made up of 17 amino acids.

J is TRBJ2-3 and V is TRBV7-6; D unresolved. This CDR3 spans 15 amino acids. V was trimmed by 1 base and J by 6 bases, leaving 14 bases between them. Germline CDR1 reads SGHVS; CDR2 reads FNYEAQ. CDR3 nucleotides: TGTGCCAGCAGCTTAGTCGGAGAGATTGCGGATACGCAGTATTTT. Translation: CASSLVGEIADTQYF.

The chain recombines TRBV30 with TRBJ1-2; 7 positions match TRBD1. This CDR3 region has 14 residues. V lost 0 bases, J lost 4 bases, and 5 bases stayed unmatched. In germline, CDR1 is GTSNPN, CDR2 SVGIG (reference sequence). The CDR3 DNA reads as TGTGCCTGGAGTGTGACAGGGATCCCCTATGGCTACACCTTC. Its protein product is CAWSVTGIPYGYTF. The variable domain in full, completed from reference TRBV30 and TRBJ1-2, reads SQTIHQWPATLVQPVGSPLSLECTVEGTSNPNLYWYRQAAGRGLQLLFYSVGIGQISSEVPQNLSASRPQDRQFILSSKKLLLSDSGFYLCAWSVTGIPYGYTFGSGTRLTVV.

The chain joins TRBV12-3 or TRBV12-4 to TRBJ2-2; D not certain. This CDR3 has 13 residues. Trimming removed 6 bases from V and 10 bases from J, with 15 bases in between. This CDR3 reads CASSPGQWMELFF. The CDR3 region has the DNA TGTGCCAGCAGCCCAGGCCAATGGATGGAGCTGTTTTTT.

The chain recombines TRBV15 with TRBJ2-2, with 7 bases fitting TRBD1. With V trimmed by 1 base and J by 2 bases, 4 bases remained unmatched. Germline V gene data show CDR1 as LNHNV and CDR2 as YYDKDF (reference sequence). This CDR3 is built from 16 residues. The CDR3 sequence is CATSRGRGGNTGELFF. As DNA, the CDR3 is TGTGCCACCAGCAGAGGAAGAGGGGGCAACACCGGGGAGCTGTTTTTT.